These 27 T cell receptor beta chains originate from one sample sequenced in a study of shared clonotypes between healthy human individuals (dated by TCRdb to 2019 to 2021). The receptor library was made with the immunoSEQ multiplex PCR assay. This immuneACCESS table, as held by TCRdb, lists in-frame sequences with V and J called but not all clones. Of the missing ones, under half trace to an unresolved V gene in checked studies; the others have no known cause. The sample table records 1.5 million to 2.5 million clones; about 95% of these occur just once. The ten largest clones represent more than 0.95% of the sample. For the CD8 naive samples, CD45RO-negative cells were positively selected for CCR7, yielding a CD45RA+CCR7+ population from which TemRA cells were excluded. Sequencing was carried out using naive CD8+ T cells sorted from blood. This specimen's cell subset or site label, interpreted: CD45RA+CCR7+. These receptors originate from a man aged 18 to 30 in good health.

This rearrangement joins TRBV11-2 to TRBJ1-4, with a tentative D call TRBD1 (5 bases). The germline V gene has CDR1 SGHAT and CDR2 FQNNGV. V was clipped by 3 bases and J by 5 bases, with 13 bases between them. The CDR3 loop spans 15 amino acids. The DNA of the CDR3 is TGTGCCAGCAGCTTGGGGTGGGACTCCAATGAAAAACTGTTTTTT. This sequence encodes CASSLGWDSNEKLFF.

A note on this clone: The same CDR3 arises from other DNA sequences in this sample as well. The chain is built from TRBV7-9 and TRBJ1-1; unclear D gene. Looked up from germline, CDR1 is SEHNR and CDR2 is FQNEAQ (reference sequence). This CDR3 has 11 amino acids. The ends were cut back, 6 bases at V and 2 bases at J, with 4 bases in the middle. The CDR3, as DNA: TGTGCCAGCAGAGCCAACACTGAAGCTTTCTTT. Protein sequence: CASRANTEAFF.

This chain joins TRBV6-6 and TRBJ2-2; no firm D call. The germline CDR1 and CDR2 sequences are MNHNY and SVGAGI (reference sequence). This CDR3 spans 13 amino acids. V was pared by 5 bases and J by 6 bases, with 10 bases between. CDR3 sequence: CASSRAYAGELFF. In nucleotides, the CDR3 is TGTGCCAGCAGTAGGGCGTATGCCGGGGAGCTGTTTTTT.

The V and J genes are TRBV13 and TRBJ1-1; D not certain. V dropped 1 base and J dropped 5 bases, with 11 bases sitting between them. This CDR3 region has 14 residues. CDR1 and CDR2 (germline): PRHDT, FYEKMQ (reference sequence). CDR3 sequence reads: CASSLEGLGTEAFF. CDR3 nucleotides: TGTGCCAGCAGCTTAGAAGGGTTGGGAACTGAAGCTTTCTTT.

The genes are TRBV5-1 and TRBJ2-2; D remains ambiguous. The CDR3 has 15 residues. V lost 2 bases and J lost 0, with 8 bases in between. Germline V CDR1 and CDR2: SGHRS, YFSETQ. The CDR3 loop reads CASSFAWSNTGELFF. The DNA of the CDR3 is TGCGCCAGCAGCTTCGCCTGGTCGAACACCGGGGAGCTGTTTTTT.

In the case of this clone: The identical CDR3 is also encoded by other nucleotide sequences in the sample. The CDR3 protein is CASSDGGYEQYF. CDR3 nucleotides: TGTGCCAGCAGCGACGGGGGGTACGAGCAGTACTTC. J is TRBJ2-7 and V is TRBV11-2; 7 bases map to TRBD2. Per the germline V gene, CDR1 is SGHAT and CDR2 is FQNNGV. The junction had 2 bases not matched to a gene; V was cut back by 5 bases and J by 4 bases. This CDR3 is 12 amino acids long.

V is TRBV7-3 and J is TRBJ2-1, with TRBD2 matching 11 bases. The ends lost 7 bases at V and 2 bases at J; junction bases unmatched: 1. The V gene's germline CDR1 is SGHTA and CDR2 FQGTGA. The CDR3 runs 14 residues. CDR3 sequence: CASNSGGAYNEQFF. The CDR3 DNA reads TGTGCCAGCAATAGCGGGGGGGCCTACAATGAGCAGTTCTTC.

This chain uses TRBV7-3 with TRBJ1-5; 9 bases fit TRBD1. V was pared by 4 bases and J by 7 bases, with 14 bases of the junction left unmatched. There are 17 residues in the CDR3. Germline assignment: CDR1 SGHTA and CDR2 FQGTGA. Written as DNA, the CDR3 is TGTGCCAGCAGCTCTCACCCCAGGGGGACAGGGCCACAGCCCCAGCATTTT. It translates to CASSSHPRGTGPQPQHF. The full variable domain, rest sourced from reference TRBV7-3 and TRBJ1-5, is GAGVSQTPSNKVTEKGKYVELRCDPISGHTALYWYRQSLGQGPEFLIYFQGTGAADDSGLPNDRFFAVRPEGSVSTLKIQRTERGDSAVYLCASSSHPRGTGPQPQHFGDGTRLSIL.

This chain links TRBV6-1 with TRBJ2-2; the D gene could be TRBD1 or TRBD2 (6 bases each). Germline V CDR1 and CDR2: MNHNS, SASEGT. The CDR3 has 15 amino acids. V dropped 8 bases and J dropped 5 bases, with 18 bases sitting between them. The CDR3 spells CASGRRGVSTGELFF. The CDR3 bases are TGTGCCAGCGGCCGGAGGGGGGTCTCAACCGGGGAGCTGTTTTTT.

V gene TRBV9 combines with J gene TRBJ2-7, with a tentative D call TRBD2 (7 bases). The germline gives CDR1 SGDLS, CDR2 YYNGEE. This CDR3 contains 15 residues. V lost 0 bases and J 3 bases, leaving 13 bases between the germline ends. CDR3 protein: CASSVAAGADYEQYF. DNA of the CDR3: TGTGCCAGCAGCGTAGCTGCGGGGGCTGACTACGAGCAGTACTTC.

The chain is built from TRBV28 and TRBJ1-5; a weak D match, TRBD1 (5 bases). Germline CDR1 and CDR2: MDHEN and SYDVKM. Trimming took off 7 bases at V and 7 bases at J, with 17 bases between the two ends. The CDR3 runs 14 residues. CDR3 nucleotides: TGTGCCAGCAATTCTAAGGGGAGAGGACAGCCCCAGCATTTT. This translates into CASNSKGRGQPQHF.

V usage is TRBV30 and J usage is TRBJ1-3; D is unresolved. The CDR3 length is 12 residues. CDR1 and CDR2 from the germline V gene are GTSNPN and SVGIG (reference sequence). V shed 1 base and J shed 6 bases, with 7 bases lying between them. The chain's CDR3 is CAWSDDENTIYF. DNA of the CDR3: TGTGCCTGGAGTGACGATGAAAACACCATATATTTT.

V gene TRBV30 combines with J gene TRBJ2-5; D unclear. The CDR3 length is 13 residues. V was trimmed by 4 bases and J by 5 bases, leaving 14 bases between them. Germline lookup yields CDR1 GTSNPN and CDR2 SVGIG (reference sequence). The CDR3 DNA follows: TGTGCCTGGACCGACGGCCGAGTCGAGACCCAGTACTTC. This encodes CAWTDGRVETQYF.

The rearrangement uses TRBV5-4 and TRBJ2-3; TRBD1 is a possible D gene (6 bases). V lost 3 bases to trimming and J lost 0 bases, with 14 bases between them. Germline assignment: CDR1 SGHNT and CDR2 YYREEE (reference sequence). CDR3 length: 16 residues. CDR3 region: CASSSTTGGSTDTQYF. The CDR3 DNA sequence: TGTGCCAGCAGCTCTACGACAGGCGGAAGCACAGATACGCAGTATTTT.

The rearrangement uses TRBV7-2 and TRBJ2-1; D is ambiguous. Germline CDR1 is SGHTA and CDR2 is FQGNSA. V lost 1 base and J lost 8, with 6 bases in between. This CDR3 is built from 12 residues. Here the CDR3 DNA reads TGTGCCAGCAGCTTAGGAAAGGATGAGCAGTTCTTC. Amino acids: CASSLGKDEQFF.

The chain's CDR3 is CASAKRVAKNIQYF. CDR3 coding DNA: TGTGCCAGCGCCAAACGGGTAGCCAAAAACATTCAGTACTTC. J is TRBJ2-4 and V is TRBV5-5, with D unclear. The germline V gene encodes CDR1 SGHKS and CDR2 YYEKEE (reference sequence). This CDR3 contains 14 residues. Trimming left V 7 bases short and J 0 bases short, with 11 bases between.

The CDR3 nucleotides are TGTGCCAGCACGGGGGCGCGGTTAGATAGCAATCAGCCCCAGCATTTT. Protein: CASTGARLDSNQPQHF. J is TRBJ1-5 and V is TRBV6-6, with D tentatively TRBD1 (6 bases). V lost 7 bases to trimming and J lost 0 bases, with 16 bases between them. The CDR3 has 16 amino acids. The germline gives CDR1 MNHNY, CDR2 SVGAGI (reference sequence).

This chain joins TRBV7-9 and TRBJ2-2; the D gene could be TRBD1 or TRBD2 (5 bases each). The CDR3 covers 15 residues. V was clipped by 2 bases and J by 1 base, with 8 bases between them. Germline-derived CDR1 and CDR2 are SEHNR and FQNEAQ (reference sequence). CDR3 loop: CASSLLGVNTGELFF. CDR3 DNA: TGTGCCAGCAGCTTATTGGGGGTGAACACCGGGGAGCTGTTTTTT.

For this clone: The sample carries other DNA sequences with the same CDR3. The chain carries TRBV9 and TRBJ2-1; 8 bases match TRBD2. Unmatched junction bases numbered 3, after V lost 4 bases and J lost 0 bases. Germline V CDR1 and CDR2: SGDLS, YYNGEE. The CDR3 runs 15 residues. CDR3: CASSPSGGSYNEQFF. The CDR3 DNA sequence: TGTGCCAGCAGCCCGAGCGGGGGCTCCTACAATGAGCAGTTCTTC.

This chain joins TRBV13 and TRBJ1-3, with a possible D match to TRBD1 (6 bases). The CDR3 is 14 amino acids. The germline V gene encodes CDR1 PRHDT and CDR2 FYEKMQ (reference sequence). Deletions cut 3 bases from V and 2 bases from J, with 8 bases between. For the CDR3, the DNA is TGTGCCAGCAGCTTGAGGGGGACTGGAAACACCATATATTTT. This gives the protein CASSLRGTGNTIYF.

The rearrangement uses TRBV9 and TRBJ1-2; 7 bases line up with TRBD1. Looked up from germline, CDR1 is SGDLS and CDR2 is YYNGEE. The CDR3 length is 17 residues. The V gene end was trimmed by 0 bases and the J gene end by 2 bases; junction bases not matched to a gene: 10. CDR3: CASSVEETGLGNYGYTF. The CDR3, as DNA: TGTGCCAGCAGCGTAGAGGAGACAGGGCTGGGAAACTATGGCTACACCTTC.

This rearrangement joins TRBV27 to TRBJ1-3; the match to TRBD1 covers 10 bases. This CDR3 contains 17 residues. Germline values: CDR1 MNHEY, CDR2 SMNVEV (reference sequence). V lost 1 base, J lost 2 bases, and 5 bases stayed unmatched. CDR3 loop: CASSLWGDRGPGNTIYF. The CDR3 DNA sequence: TGTGCCAGCAGTTTATGGGGCGACAGGGGGCCTGGAAACACCATATATTTT.

The genes are TRBV5-4 and TRBJ2-2, with no clear D. With 3 bases removed from V and 4 bases from J, the gap between germline ends came to 10 bases. The V gene's germline CDR1 is SGHNT and CDR2 YYREEE (reference sequence). The CDR3 is 14 residues long. The CDR3: CASSYDMITGELFF. CDR3 coding DNA: TGTGCCAGCAGCTACGACATGATCACCGGGGAGCTGTTTTTT.

V usage is TRBV7-9 and J usage is TRBJ2-7; a weak D match, TRBD2 (6 bases). Germline V CDR1 and CDR2: SEHNR, FQNEAQ (reference sequence). The CDR3 spans 14 residues. Trimming removed 5 bases from V and 2 bases from J, with 13 bases in between. The CDR3: CASSDGEEPYEQYF. For the CDR3, the DNA is TGTGCCAGCAGCGATGGGGAGGAACCCTACGAGCAGTACTTC.

The chain links TRBV9 to TRBJ1-2; no clear D gene. Germline values: CDR1 SGDLS, CDR2 YYNGEE. V lost 2 bases, J lost 1 base, and 12 bases lay in between. This CDR3 is built from 15 residues. CDR3 nucleotides: TGTGCCAGCAGCGTGTGGAGGGAGCTTAACTATGGCTACACCTTC. Amino acids: CASSVWRELNYGYTF.

The chain joins TRBV13 to TRBJ2-7; 8 bases agree with TRBD2. The germline V gene encodes CDR1 PRHDT and CDR2 FYEKMQ (reference sequence). The CDR3 covers 15 residues. V lost 5 bases to trimming and J lost 3 bases; unmatched junction nucleotides: 9. CDR3 DNA sequence: TGTGCCAGCAGCCCTAAACTAGCGGATTACTACGAGCAGTACTTC. Its protein product is CASSPKLADYYEQYF.

About this clone itself: This sample includes further DNA sequences coding for the same CDR3. The rearrangement joins TRBV11-2 to TRBJ2-7; no reliable D call. Trimming stripped 5 bases from V and 3 bases from J, with 5 bases between. CDR1 SGHAT and CDR2 FQNNGV come from the germline V gene. The CDR3 contains 11 residues. CDR3 region: CASSLDYEQYF. CDR3 in DNA: TGTGCCAGCAGCCTCGACTACGAGCAGTACTTC.